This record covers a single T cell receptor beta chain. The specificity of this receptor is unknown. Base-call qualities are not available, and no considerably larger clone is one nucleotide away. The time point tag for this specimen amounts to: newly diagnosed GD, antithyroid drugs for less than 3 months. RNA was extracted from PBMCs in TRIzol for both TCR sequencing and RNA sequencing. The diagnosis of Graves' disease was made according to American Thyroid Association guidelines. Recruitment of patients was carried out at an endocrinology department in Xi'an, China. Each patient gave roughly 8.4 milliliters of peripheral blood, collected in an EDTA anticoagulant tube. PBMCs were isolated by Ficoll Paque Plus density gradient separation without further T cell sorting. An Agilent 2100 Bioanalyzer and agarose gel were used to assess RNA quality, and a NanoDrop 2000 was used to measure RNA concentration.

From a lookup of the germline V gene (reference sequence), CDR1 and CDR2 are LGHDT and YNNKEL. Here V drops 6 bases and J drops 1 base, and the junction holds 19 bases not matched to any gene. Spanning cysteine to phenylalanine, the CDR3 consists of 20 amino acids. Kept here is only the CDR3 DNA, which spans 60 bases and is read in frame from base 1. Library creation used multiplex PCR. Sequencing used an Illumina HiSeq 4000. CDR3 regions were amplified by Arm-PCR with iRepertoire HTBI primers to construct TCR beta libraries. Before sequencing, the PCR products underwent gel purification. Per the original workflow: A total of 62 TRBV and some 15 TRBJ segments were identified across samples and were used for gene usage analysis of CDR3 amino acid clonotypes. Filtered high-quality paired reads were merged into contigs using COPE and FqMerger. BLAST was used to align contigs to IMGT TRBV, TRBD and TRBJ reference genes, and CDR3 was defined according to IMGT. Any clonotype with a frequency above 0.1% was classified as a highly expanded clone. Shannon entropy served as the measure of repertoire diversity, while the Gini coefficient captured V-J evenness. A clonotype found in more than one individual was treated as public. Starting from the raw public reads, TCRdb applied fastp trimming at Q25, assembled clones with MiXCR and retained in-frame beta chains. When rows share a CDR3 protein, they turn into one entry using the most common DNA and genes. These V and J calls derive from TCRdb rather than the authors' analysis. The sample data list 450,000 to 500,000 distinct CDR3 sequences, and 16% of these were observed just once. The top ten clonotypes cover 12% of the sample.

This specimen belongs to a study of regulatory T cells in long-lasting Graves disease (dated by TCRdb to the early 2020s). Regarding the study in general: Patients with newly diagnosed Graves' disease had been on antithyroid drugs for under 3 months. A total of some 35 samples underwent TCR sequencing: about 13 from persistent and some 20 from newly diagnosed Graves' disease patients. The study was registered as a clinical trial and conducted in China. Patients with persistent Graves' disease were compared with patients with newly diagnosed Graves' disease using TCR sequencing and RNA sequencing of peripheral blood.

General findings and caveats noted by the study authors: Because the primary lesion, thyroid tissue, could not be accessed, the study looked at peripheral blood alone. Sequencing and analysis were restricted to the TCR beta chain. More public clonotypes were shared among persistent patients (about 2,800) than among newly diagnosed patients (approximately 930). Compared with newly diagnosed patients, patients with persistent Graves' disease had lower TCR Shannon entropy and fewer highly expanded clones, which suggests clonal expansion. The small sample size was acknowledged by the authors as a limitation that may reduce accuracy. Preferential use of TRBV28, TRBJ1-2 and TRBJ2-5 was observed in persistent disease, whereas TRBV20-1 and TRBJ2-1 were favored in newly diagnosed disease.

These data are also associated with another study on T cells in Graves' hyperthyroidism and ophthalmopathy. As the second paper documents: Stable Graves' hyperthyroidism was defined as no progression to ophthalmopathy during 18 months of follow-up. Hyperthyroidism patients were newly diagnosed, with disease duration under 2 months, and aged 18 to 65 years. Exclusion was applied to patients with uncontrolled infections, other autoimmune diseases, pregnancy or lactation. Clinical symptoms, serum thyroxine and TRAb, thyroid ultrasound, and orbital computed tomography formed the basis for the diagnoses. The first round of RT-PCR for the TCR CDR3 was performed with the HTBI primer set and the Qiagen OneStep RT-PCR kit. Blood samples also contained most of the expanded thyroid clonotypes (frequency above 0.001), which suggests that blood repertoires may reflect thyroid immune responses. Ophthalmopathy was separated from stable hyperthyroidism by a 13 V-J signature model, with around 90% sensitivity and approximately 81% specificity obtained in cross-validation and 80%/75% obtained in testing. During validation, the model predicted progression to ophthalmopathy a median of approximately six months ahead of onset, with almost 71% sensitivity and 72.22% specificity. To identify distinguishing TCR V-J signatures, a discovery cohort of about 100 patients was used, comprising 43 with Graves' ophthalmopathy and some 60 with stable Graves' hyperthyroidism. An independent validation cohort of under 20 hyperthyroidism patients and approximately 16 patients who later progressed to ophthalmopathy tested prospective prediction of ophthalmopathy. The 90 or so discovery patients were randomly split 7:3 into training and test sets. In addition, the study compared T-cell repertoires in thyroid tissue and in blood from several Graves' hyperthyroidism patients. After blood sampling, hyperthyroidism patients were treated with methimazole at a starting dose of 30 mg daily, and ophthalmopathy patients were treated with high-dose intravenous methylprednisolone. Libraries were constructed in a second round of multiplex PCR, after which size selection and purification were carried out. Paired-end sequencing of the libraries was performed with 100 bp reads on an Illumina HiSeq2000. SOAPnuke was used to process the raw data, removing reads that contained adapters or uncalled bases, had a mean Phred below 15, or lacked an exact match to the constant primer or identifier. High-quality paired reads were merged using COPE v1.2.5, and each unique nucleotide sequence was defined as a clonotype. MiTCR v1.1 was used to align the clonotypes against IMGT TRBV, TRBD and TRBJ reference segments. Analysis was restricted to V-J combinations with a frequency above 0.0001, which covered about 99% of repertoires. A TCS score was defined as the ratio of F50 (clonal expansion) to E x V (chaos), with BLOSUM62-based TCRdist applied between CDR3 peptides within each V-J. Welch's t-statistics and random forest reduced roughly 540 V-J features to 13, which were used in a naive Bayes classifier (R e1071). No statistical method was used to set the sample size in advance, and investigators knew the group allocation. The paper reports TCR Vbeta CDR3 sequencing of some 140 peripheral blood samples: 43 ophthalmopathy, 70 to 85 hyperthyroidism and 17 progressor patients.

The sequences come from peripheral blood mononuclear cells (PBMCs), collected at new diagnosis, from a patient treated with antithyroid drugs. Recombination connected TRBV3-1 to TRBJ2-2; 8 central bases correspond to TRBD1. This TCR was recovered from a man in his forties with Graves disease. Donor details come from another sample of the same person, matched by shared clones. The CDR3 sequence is CASSQGARGLESLNTGELFF. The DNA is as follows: TGTGCCAGCAGTCAGGGGGCAAGGGGGCTGGAATCCCTGAACACCGGGGAGCTGTTTTTT.